A selection of T cell receptor beta chains follows, all from one sample in a study of identical twins. TCRdb reanalysed the 5' RACE reads using MiXCR and keeps one entry per CDR3 protein. The sample consists of around 650,000 distinct CDR3 sequences, 7.1% of them appearing once. These same data were also listed under a study on yellow fever vaccine responses in identical twins.

Sequencing used PBMCs. The receptors were sampled from a woman aged 18-29 years in good health. Each CDR3 is given with its conserved first and last residue. Fields, in order: CDR3 DNA, CDR3 protein, clone size, D gene, J gene, V gene. The D gene is left open where the match is weak. Some rows mark clone size as missing; the rest say once, few, many or name a class of expanded clone.

CDR3 DNA: TGTGCCACCAGCGGGACAGCTATTACGAACTATGGCTACACCTTC
CDR3 protein: CATSGTAITNYGYTF
clone size: many
D gene: TRBD1
J gene: TRBJ1-2
V gene: TRBV2

CDR3 DNA: TGTGCCAGCAGCTTAGGGACCGGACAGGGGAGAACTAATGAAAAACTGTTTTTT
CDR3 protein: CASSLGTGQGRTNEKLFF
clone size: many
D gene: TRBD1
J gene: TRBJ1-4
V gene: TRBV11-2

CDR3 DNA: TGTGCCACCAGTGACCAGGACAGGGCCTATGGCTACACCTTC
CDR3 protein: CATSDQDRAYGYTF
clone size: few
D gene: TRBD1
J gene: TRBJ1-2
V gene: TRBV24-1

CDR3 DNA: TGCGCCAGCAGCTTGGGCCTCCCAGCCCAAGAGACCCAGTACTTC
CDR3 protein: CASSLGLPAQETQYF
clone size: few
D gene: -
J gene: TRBJ2-5
V gene: TRBV5-1

CDR3 DNA: TGCAGCGTTGGCGGCCAGCGTTCGGGCACAGATACGCAGTATTTT
CDR3 protein: CSVGGQRSGTDTQYF
clone size: few
D gene: -
J gene: TRBJ2-3
V gene: TRBV29-1

CDR3 DNA: TGTGCCAGCAGGGATACAGGGTTCCAAGAGACCCAGTACTTC
CDR3 protein: CASRDTGFQETQYF
clone size: many
D gene: -
J gene: TRBJ2-5
V gene: TRBV7-9

CDR3 DNA: TGTGCCAGCAGCGAAGACAGGAGCTCCTATAATTCACCCCTCCACTTT
CDR3 protein: CASSEDRSSYNSPLHF
clone size: few
D gene: -
J gene: TRBJ1-6
V gene: TRBV3-1

CDR3 DNA: TGTGCCAGCAGCTTCCTCAGGGGCAATGAGCAGTTCTTC
CDR3 protein: CASSFLRGNEQFF
clone size: few
D gene: -
J gene: TRBJ2-1
V gene: TRBV7-2

CDR3 DNA: TGTGCCAGCAGCTTAGCGGGGGTTGATACGCAGTATTTT
CDR3 protein: CASSLAGVDTQYF
clone size: many
D gene: -
J gene: TRBJ2-3
V gene: TRBV7-9

CDR3 DNA: TGTGCCAGCAGCTTACCTAGCCTGGGGTCGAATGAGCAGTTCTTC
CDR3 protein: CASSLPSLGSNEQFF
clone size: -
D gene: -
J gene: TRBJ2-1
V gene: TRBV7-6

CDR3 DNA: TGTGCCAGCAGCTCGCCCGAGACGAGTTATGGCTACACCTTC
CDR3 protein: CASSSPETSYGYTF
clone size: -
D gene: -
J gene: TRBJ1-2
V gene: TRBV6-1

CDR3 DNA: TGTGCCAGCACCTCTGGACAGGCTGTTTATAGCAATCAGCCCCAGCATTTT
CDR3 protein: CASTSGQAVYSNQPQHF
clone size: -
D gene: TRBD1
J gene: TRBJ1-5
V gene: TRBV12-3/TRBV12-4

CDR3 DNA: TGCGCCAGCAGCTTGGAAGGGACTCCGAACACCGGGGAGCTGTTTTTT
CDR3 protein: CASSLEGTPNTGELFF
clone size: few
D gene: -
J gene: TRBJ2-2
V gene: TRBV5-1

CDR3 DNA: TGTGCCAGCAGCGCCCAGGGGGGGAGGCCCCTCTACGAGCAGTACTTC
CDR3 protein: CASSAQGGRPLYEQYF
clone size: -
D gene: -
J gene: TRBJ2-7
V gene: TRBV7-9

CDR3 DNA: TGTGCCAGCAGTCGCTCTTACAGGGGGCCTCCCCCAGATACGCAGTATTTT
CDR3 protein: CASSRSYRGPPPDTQYF
clone size: many
D gene: TRBD1
J gene: TRBJ2-3
V gene: TRBV28

CDR3 DNA: TGCAGTGCTCAACAAGGGACTAGCGGGACGAACACCGGGGAGCTGTTTTTT
CDR3 protein: CSAQQGTSGTNTGELFF
clone size: -
D gene: TRBD2
J gene: TRBJ2-2
V gene: TRBV20-1

CDR3 DNA: TGCAGTGCTAGAGCTAGCGGGAGTCGCAACGAGCAGTACTTC
CDR3 protein: CSARASGSRNEQYF
clone size: -
D gene: TRBD2
J gene: TRBJ2-7
V gene: TRBV20-1

CDR3 DNA: TGTGCCAGCAGAGGGTTTGACACCGGGGAGCTGTTTTTT
CDR3 protein: CASRGFDTGELFF
clone size: many
D gene: -
J gene: TRBJ2-2
V gene: TRBV6-1

CDR3 DNA: TGTGCCAGCAGTGAAAATATCCACGAGCAGTACTTC
CDR3 protein: CASSENIHEQYF
clone size: few
D gene: -
J gene: TRBJ2-7
V gene: TRBV2

CDR3 DNA: TGTGCCACCAGTGATCCCGGACTAGGTGGGCGTAATGAGCAGTTCTTC
CDR3 protein: CATSDPGLGGRNEQFF
clone size: few
D gene: TRBD2
J gene: TRBJ2-1
V gene: TRBV24-1

CDR3 DNA: TGCAGTGCCGTGGGGGGGCAAGGGGTCATGAACACTGAAGCTTTCTTT
CDR3 protein: CSAVGGQGVMNTEAFF
clone size: few
D gene: -
J gene: TRBJ1-1
V gene: TRBV20-1

CDR3 DNA: TGTGCCAGCAGCTTTATATCTGCCTATGGCTACACCTTC
CDR3 protein: CASSFISAYGYTF
clone size: few
D gene: -
J gene: TRBJ1-2
V gene: TRBV7-2